Sequencing of this T cell receptor beta chain was carried out in a study of identical twins. Carrying unique molecular identifiers, the cDNA also gained a universal primer site through template switching. TCRdb independently ran MiXCR on the 5' RACE reads; one entry per CDR3 protein. The table includes hundreds of thousands of distinct CDR3 sequences, more than 6.5% detected once. Trimming at V came to 7 bases and at J to 8 bases, leaving 5 bases not matched to a gene. The CDR3 totals 12 residues. In germline, CDR1 is SNHLY, CDR2 FYNNEI. Comment on this clonotype: Its cognate antigen is unknown.

General study findings and limits: Compared with models, monozygotic twins showed more out-of-frame TCR alpha sharing. Insertion counts were lower in abundant cord blood beta clonotypes, a trend that memory repertoires did not show.

In addition, the sample was reused for a study of yellow fever vaccine responses in identical twins. From that report: The authors reported partly convergent, partly personalized vaccine responses in identical twins.

This clonotype was sampled from a young woman in good health. The chain recombines TRBV2 with TRBJ2-4, with 7 bases identical to TRBD1. Sequenced input: memory (CD45RO+) T cells sorted from blood. The CDR3 sequence is CASNRGPDIQYF. The CDR3 bases are TGTGCCAGCAACAGGGGTCCGGACATTCAGTACTTC.